Below, one T cell receptor (beta chain) is given with its context. Its antigen is unknown. Base qualities are not recorded, but no much larger clone differs from it by a single base. This sample was included in a study of T cell responses to AZD1222 COVID-19 vaccine (dated by TCRdb to the early 2020s). With regard to the full study: AZD1222 recipients with second doses at about 4 weeks or about 12 weeks were pooled, because spike-specific TCR depth and breadth did not differ between schedules. Enrollment into the trials was organized by age into subgroups of 18-55, 56-69 and 70-plus years, and those subgroups contained roughly 160, 29 and 62 TCR-sequenced participants, respectively. A total of 230 to 250 trial participants underwent TCR sequencing, of whom 200 to 220 received two doses of AZD1222 and some 25 received two doses of the MenACWY control vaccine. What the research found in general, with its limitations: Because no day 14 peak-response samples were available, repertoires were characterized only after the peak T cell response. After two AZD1222 doses, spike-specific TCR breadth and depth were significantly higher than at day 0 and than in MenACWY recipients. Participants were mostly white British, with more females than males. The authors suggested clonal diversity may have been underestimated. The 56-69-year group was small, and its depth increase did not reach significance, likely because of low power. The whole spike protein was spanned by vaccine-associated CD4 TCRs, and dominant responses were seen in regions 160-218 and 743-854. Conclusions about previously exposed vaccinees are limited, since just five to seven AZD1222 recipients were seropositive for SARS-CoV-2 at baseline. Reportedly, close to half of the unique spike-specific TCRs recognized epitopes lying outside the regions that are mutated in the B.1.351 and B.1.1.7 variants.

The time point tag for this specimen amounts to: baseline before first vaccination. The vaccinee samples were drawn from two UK trials, COV001 and COV002, one of which was a single-blind randomized controlled phase 2/3 trial testing AZD1222 (ChAdOx1 nCoV-19) in healthy adults. For TCRbeta chain sequencing, PBMC samples from trial participants were taken at day 0 and at day 28 after the second dose. The CDR3 regions of human TCRbeta chains were analyzed by immunosequencing. In the source study's methods: TCRs in the repertoires were compared against a reference library of SARS-CoV-2-specific TCRs that had been generated with the MIRA antigen-specificity platform. Breadth was defined as the fraction of unique TCRs that were SARS-CoV-2-associated. Depth was defined as the fraction of total T cells that were SARS-CoV-2-associated. Using the MIRA data, each spike-specific TCR was assigned both to the spike region to which the TCR was reactive and to a CD4 or CD8 class. Log10-transformed breadth and depth values were compared by one-way ANOVA with Sidak's multiple comparisons tests. TCRdb limited this immuneACCESS table to in-frame rearrangements with V and J called. A share of clones is missing; checked studies link under half to unresolved V genes, and the rest is unexplained. The V and J calls and clone size were taken over from that table, and D and trimming were inferred from the DNA. Recorded for this sample are about 150,000 clones; over 85% of them occurred a single time. The top ten clonotypes cover 1.6% of the sample.

The CDR1 and CDR2 encoded by the germline V gene are MNHEY and SVGEGT. The CDR3 covers 15 residues, taking in both the cysteine and the phenylalanine. The read is trimmed to its CDR3 DNA, 45 bases read in frame from base 1. Compared with germline, V lacks 5 bases and J lacks 4 bases; bases without a gene match: 8. The sequence was obtained from an adult in good health. Here the chain combines TRBV6-2 or TRBV6-3 and TRBJ1-1; the central 9 bases match TRBD1. Sequenced here: peripheral blood, sampled on day 0 of AZD1222 vaccination. The nucleotides are TGTGCCAGCAGTCCCCTGACAGGGGGGGGCACTGAAGCTTTCTTT. This yields the protein CASSPLTGGGTEAFF.